These 23 T cell receptor beta chains originate from one sample sequenced in a study of blood T cell repertoires in COVID-19. Measured with immunoSEQ multiplex PCR; TCRdb has only the in-frame clones, and not every one. The sample yields 250,000 or so clones, 70% to 85% seen once. The sample consisted of peripheral blood. These receptors all come from an elderly woman with acute or convalescent COVID-19.

This clone was seen a few times. The chain employs TRBV11-2 and TRBJ1-6, with TRBD1 matching 7 bases. The CDR3 consists of 18 residues. The trim removed 1 base at V and 8 bases at J, leaving 14 bases unmatched. CDR1 and CDR2 from the germline V gene are SGHAT and FQNNGV. The CDR3 coding sequence is TGTGCCAGCAGCTTAGGGACAGGAGTCTCCGGGCAATATTCACCCCTCCACTTT. It translates to CASSLGTGVSGQYSPLHF.

The V gene is TRBV5-4, the J gene TRBJ2-7; tentatively, D is TRBD2 (6 bases). Per the germline V gene, CDR1 is SGHNT and CDR2 is YYREEE (reference sequence). The CDR3 loop spans 14 amino acids. The germline V and J ends were trimmed by 4 bases and 0 bases, with 11 bases remaining between them. The CDR3 loop reads CASSRTTSSYEQYF. The CDR3 DNA reads as TGTGCCAGCAGCCGCACGACTAGCTCCTACGAGCAGTACTTC.

This clone was seen only a few times. The J gene is TRBJ2-3, the V gene TRBV11-3; 9 bases line up with TRBD2. With V trimmed by 4 bases and J by 3 bases, 8 bases remained unmatched. Germline loops: CDR1 SGHNT, CDR2 YENEEA. The CDR3 runs 16 residues. The CDR3 region is CASSYRTSEGTDTQYF. CDR3 sequence (DNA): TGTGCCAGCAGCTACCGGACTAGCGAGGGGACAGATACGCAGTATTTT. Complete variable domain (other parts from reference TRBV11-3 and TRBJ2-3): EAGVVQSPRYKIIEKKQPVAFWCNPISGHNTLYWYLQNLGQGPELLIRYENEEAVDDSQLPKDRFSAERLKGVDSTLKIQPAELGDSAVYLCASSYRTSEGTDTQYFGPGTRLTVL.

V usage is TRBV5-5 and J usage is TRBJ1-5; the match to TRBD1 covers 10 bases. The germline gives CDR1 SGHKS, CDR2 YYEKEE (reference sequence). V gave up 4 bases and J gave up 6 bases; unmatched junction bases: 7. The CDR3 length is 15 residues. The CDR3 DNA follows: TGTGCCAGCAGCACTGGACAGGGGGGGAGTCAGCCCCAGCATTTT. It is translated as CASSTGQGGSQPQHF.

J is TRBJ1-4 and V is TRBV19, with TRBD1 identical over 9 bases. This CDR3 has 16 residues. Germline CDR1 is LNHDA and CDR2 is SQIVND (reference sequence). V was clipped by 8 bases and J by 6 bases; unmatched bases: 13. The CDR3 DNA reads as TGTGCCAGTCAGCGGGGAGTGGGACAGGGCGATGAAAAACTGTTTTTT. Its protein product is CASQRGVGQGDEKLFF.

This clone turned up a few times. V is TRBV3-1 (or the pseudogene TRBV3-2) and J is TRBJ1-6; TRBD1 matches at 9 bases. Losses at the gene ends were 4 bases for V and 10 bases for J; bases not matched to a gene: 8. The germline gives CDR1 LGHDT, CDR2 YNNKEL (reference sequence). CDR3 length: 15 residues. In DNA, the CDR3 is TGTGCCAGCAGCCCCCGGGGACAGGGTAGCTCACCCCTCCACTTT. Its protein is CASSPRGQGSSPLHF.

The chain has TRBV5-1 and TRBJ2-1, with 8 bases lining up with TRBD2. Germline V lookup: CDR1 SGHRS, CDR2 YFSETQ. The CDR3 is 16 residues long. After removal of 4 bases from V and 7 bases from J, the junction contained 13 bases not matched to a gene. CDR3 protein: CASSIGTSSSSNEQFF. The DNA for the CDR3 is TGCGCCAGCAGCATCGGGACTAGTAGCTCCTCTAATGAGCAGTTCTTC.

This chain links TRBV5-6 with TRBJ1-5, with 9 bases lining up with TRBD1. Germline CDR1 SGHDT, CDR2 YYEEEE. The length of the CDR3 is 15 residues. The trim removed 1 base at V and 2 bases at J, leaving 1 base unmatched. The CDR3 nucleotides are TGTGCCAGCAGCTTGAGACAGGGGGGCAATCAGCCCCAGCATTTT. The encoded protein is CASSLRQGGNQPQHF.

The chain carries TRBV6-6 and TRBJ1-5; 9 bases line up with TRBD1. Losses at the gene ends were 6 bases for V and 7 bases for J; bases not matched to a gene: 13. This CDR3 has 16 amino acids. The V gene's germline CDR1 is MNHNY and CDR2 SVGAGI (reference sequence). The CDR3 reads CASSRSGTGIVQPQHF. The DNA for the CDR3 is TGTGCCAGCAGCCGATCCGGGACAGGGATCGTCCAGCCCCAGCATTTT.

This clone appeared a single time. The V call is TRBV28, the J call TRBJ2-7; 11 bases agree with TRBD2. This CDR3 is 15 amino acids long. V lost 5 bases and J lost 5; bases outside the gene matches: 8. Germline-derived CDR1 and CDR2 are MDHEN and SYDVKM. The CDR3 sequence is CASSPPSGGLNEQYF. CDR3 bases: TGTGCCAGCAGTCCACCTAGCGGGGGGTTGAACGAGCAGTACTTC.

The chain links TRBV10-1 to TRBJ2-2; D gene uncertain. Germline values: CDR1 WNHNN, CDR2 SYGVQD (reference sequence). Trimming took 3 bases from V and 6 from J, leaving 11 bases between them. The CDR3 contains 14 residues. The CDR3 region is CASSERTPAGELFF. The CDR3 DNA is TGCGCCAGCAGTGAACGCACCCCGGCCGGGGAGCTGTTTTTT.

V gene TRBV5-8 combines with J gene TRBJ1-1; TRBD1 aligns across 11 bases. Germline CDR1 SGHTS, CDR2 YDEGEE. With V trimmed by 5 bases and J by 4 bases, 10 bases remained unmatched. This CDR3 has 16 amino acids. The CDR3 sequence: CASRGRTGTGGTEAFF. For the CDR3, the DNA is TGTGCCAGCAGAGGACGGACCGGGACAGGGGGCACTGAAGCTTTCTTT. Full variable domain (remainder filled in from reference TRBV5-8 and TRBJ1-1): EAGVTQSPTHLIKTRGQQATLRCSPISGHTSVYWYQQALGLGLQFLLWYDEGEERNRGNFPPRFSGRQFPNYSSELNVNALELEDSALYLCASRGRTGTGGTEAFFGQGTRLTVV.

The chain couples TRBV18 to TRBJ1-3; 9 positions agree with TRBD1. V was clipped by 5 bases and J by 0 bases; unmatched bases: 8. In germline, CDR1 is KGHSH, CDR2 LQKENI. CDR3 length equals 17 residues. The CDR3 reads CASSREGTGTSGNTIYF. In DNA, the CDR3 is TGTGCCAGCTCAAGAGAAGGGACAGGGACCTCTGGAAACACCATATATTTT.

The rearrangement links TRBV7-2 to TRBJ1-4, with 8 bases matching TRBD1. Germline loops: CDR1 SGHTA, CDR2 FQGNSA. V gave up 5 bases and J gave up 6 bases; unmatched junction bases: 8. The CDR3 length is 15 residues. The chain's CDR3 is CASSPQGASYEKLFF. CDR3 nucleotide sequence: TGTGCCAGCAGCCCGCAGGGGGCGAGTTATGAAAAACTGTTTTTT.

This clone was counted many times. The CDR3 region is CASSQDPGQLNQPQHF. CDR3 sequence (DNA): TGCGCCAGCAGCCAAGATCCGGGACAGCTCAATCAGCCCCAGCATTTT. The chain joins TRBV4-1 to TRBJ1-5, with TRBD1 identical over 7 bases. The germline V gene has CDR1 MGHRA and CDR2 YSYEKL. V shed 0 bases and J 3 bases; nucleotides not matched to a gene: 5. CDR3 size: 16 residues.

The rearrangement uses TRBV5-1 and TRBJ2-3, with a tentative D call TRBD2 (6 bases). Germline V gene data show CDR1 as SGHRS and CDR2 as YFSETQ. V was pared by 7 bases and J by 4 bases, with 10 bases between. CDR3 length equals 12 residues. CDR3 region: CASGWEADTQYF. The CDR3 coding sequence is TGCGCCAGCGGGTGGGAGGCAGATACGCAGTATTTT.

The rearrangement links TRBV5-1 to TRBJ2-7, with TRBD2 matching 9 bases. CDR3 length: 14 amino acids. CDR1 SGHRS and CDR2 YFSETQ come from the germline V gene. V trimming: 4 bases; J trimming: 0 bases; junction bases outside the gene matches: 2. The CDR3 DNA reads as TGCGCCAGCAGCGCTAGCGGGGCCTCCTACGAGCAGTACTTC. It specifies CASSASGASYEQYF.

The chain has TRBV2 and TRBJ2-7; 11 nucleotides align to TRBD2. The junction had 9 bases not matched to a gene; V was cut back by 8 bases and J by 0 bases. The CDR3 is made up of 16 amino acids. Germline CDR1 is SNHLY and CDR2 is FYNNEI. CDR3 sequence reads: CASGRQTSGASYEQYF. The CDR3 DNA reads as TGTGCCAGCGGCCGACAGACTAGCGGGGCCTCCTACGAGCAGTACTTC.

The chain uses TRBV2 and TRBJ2-1; the match to TRBD2 covers 15 bases. The CDR3 covers 14 residues. V gave up 7 bases and J gave up 9 bases; unmatched junction bases: 4. Germline-derived CDR1 and CDR2 are SNHLY and FYNNEI. The CDR3 spells CASTGLAGGGEQFF. The CDR3 DNA is TGTGCCAGCACCGGACTAGCGGGAGGGGGTGAGCAGTTCTTC.

This clone came up once. The chain combines TRBV27 with TRBJ2-1, with D tentatively TRBD2 (5 bases). The germline CDR1 and CDR2 sequences are MNHEY and SMNVEV (reference sequence). The CDR3 totals 14 residues. V shed 3 bases and J shed 4 bases, with 10 bases lying between them. The CDR3 DNA sequence: TGTGCCAGCAGTTTTGAGGGCGGGTACAATGAGCAGTTCTTC. This translates into CASSFEGGYNEQFF.

The CDR3 loop is CASSAQATVGEEQFF. In DNA, the CDR3 is TGTGCCAGCAGCGCACAGGCTACCGTAGGTGAGGAGCAGTTCTTC. This chain joins TRBV7-3 and TRBJ2-1; D may be TRBD1 (5 bases). Trimming removed 5 bases at V and 10 bases at J, with 21 bases between. This CDR3 spans 15 amino acids. The V gene's germline CDR1 is SGHTA and CDR2 FQGTGA.

The chain links TRBV5-5 to TRBJ2-3, with D possibly matching TRBD1 (5 bases). V lost 2 bases and J lost 2, with 18 bases in between. Germline V lookup: CDR1 SGHKS, CDR2 YYEKEE (reference sequence). The CDR3 is made up of 17 amino acids. In DNA form, the CDR3 reads TGTGCCAGCAGCTTTGACCCCTTTCAAGGGGCCACAGATACGCAGTATTTT. Translation gives CASSFDPFQGATDTQYF.

The rearrangement uses TRBV19 and TRBJ2-5; 8 positions agree with TRBD2. V dropped 8 bases and J dropped 5; count of bases not matched to a gene: 10. The CDR3 consists of 14 residues. Germline CDR1 reads LNHDA; CDR2 reads SQIVND (reference sequence). DNA of the CDR3: TGTGCCAGTGGACACGGGACTAGAGCTGAGACCCAGTACTTC. Encoded protein: CASGHGTRAETQYF.